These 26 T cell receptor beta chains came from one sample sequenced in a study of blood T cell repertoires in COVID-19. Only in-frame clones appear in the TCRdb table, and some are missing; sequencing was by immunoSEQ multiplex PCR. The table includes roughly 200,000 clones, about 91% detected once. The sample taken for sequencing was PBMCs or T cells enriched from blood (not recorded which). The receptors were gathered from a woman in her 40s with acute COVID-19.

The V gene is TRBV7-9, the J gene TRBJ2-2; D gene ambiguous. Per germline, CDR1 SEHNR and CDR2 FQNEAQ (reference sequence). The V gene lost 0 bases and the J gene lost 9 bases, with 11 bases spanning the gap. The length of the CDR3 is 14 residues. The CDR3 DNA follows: TGTGCCAGCAGCTTAGCCCCGTCCTCCCGGGAGCTGTTTTTT. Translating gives CASSLAPSSRELFF.

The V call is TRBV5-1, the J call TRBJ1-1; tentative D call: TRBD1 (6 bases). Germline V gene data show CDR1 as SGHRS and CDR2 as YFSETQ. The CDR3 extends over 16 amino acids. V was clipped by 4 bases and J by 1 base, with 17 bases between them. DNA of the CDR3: TGCGCCAGCAGCCGGGGGGACACTTATAGGAACACTGAAGCTTTCTTT. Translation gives CASSRGDTYRNTEAFF.

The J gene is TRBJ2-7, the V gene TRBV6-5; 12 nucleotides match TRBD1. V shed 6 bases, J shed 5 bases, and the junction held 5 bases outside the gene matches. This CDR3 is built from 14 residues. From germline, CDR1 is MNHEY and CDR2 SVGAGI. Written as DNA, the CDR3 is TGTGCCAGCAGGGCCGGGACAGGGGGCCACGAGCAGTACTTC. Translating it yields CASRAGTGGHEQYF.

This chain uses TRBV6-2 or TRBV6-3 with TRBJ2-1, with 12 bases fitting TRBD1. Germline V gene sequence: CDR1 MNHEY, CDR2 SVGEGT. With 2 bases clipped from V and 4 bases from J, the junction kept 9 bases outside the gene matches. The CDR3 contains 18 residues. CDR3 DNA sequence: TGTGCCAGCAGTTACGAAGTGGGACAGGGGGCATTTTACAATGAGCAGTTCTTC. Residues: CASSYEVGQGAFYNEQFF.

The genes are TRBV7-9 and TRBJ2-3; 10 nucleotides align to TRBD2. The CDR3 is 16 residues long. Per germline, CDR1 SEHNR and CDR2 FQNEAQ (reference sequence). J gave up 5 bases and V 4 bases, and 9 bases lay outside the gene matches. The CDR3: CASSSLAGGARDTQYF. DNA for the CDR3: TGTGCCAGCAGCTCCTTAGCGGGGGGAGCTAGAGATACGCAGTATTTT.

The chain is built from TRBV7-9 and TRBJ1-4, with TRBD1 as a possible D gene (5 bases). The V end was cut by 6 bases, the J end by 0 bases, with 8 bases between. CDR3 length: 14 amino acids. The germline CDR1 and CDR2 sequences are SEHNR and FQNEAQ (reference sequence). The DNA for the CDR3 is TGTGCCAGCAGTCCGGGGGCAACTAATGAAAAACTGTTTTTT. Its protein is CASSPGATNEKLFF.

The CDR3 here is CASSRRASGGSYEQYF. CDR3 DNA: TGTGCCAGCAGCCGTAGGGCTAGCGGGGGATCCTACGAGCAGTACTTC. This sequence joins TRBV5-4 and TRBJ2-7; 10 bases align to TRBD2. CDR1 and CDR2 (germline): SGHNT, YYREEE (reference sequence). V shed 4 bases, J shed 1 base, and the junction held 8 bases outside the gene matches. The CDR3 spans 16 residues.

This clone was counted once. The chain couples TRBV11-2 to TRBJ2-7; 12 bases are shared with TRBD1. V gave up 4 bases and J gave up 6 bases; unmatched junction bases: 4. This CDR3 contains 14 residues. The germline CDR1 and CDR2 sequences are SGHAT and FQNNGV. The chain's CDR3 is CASSWGQGAGEQYF. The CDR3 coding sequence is TGTGCCAGCAGCTGGGGACAGGGGGCGGGCGAGCAGTACTTC.

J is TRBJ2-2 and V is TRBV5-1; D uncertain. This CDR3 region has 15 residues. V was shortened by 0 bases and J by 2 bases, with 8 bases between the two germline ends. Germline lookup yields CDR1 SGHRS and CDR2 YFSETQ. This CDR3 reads CASSLVSINTGELFF. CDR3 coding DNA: TGCGCCAGCAGCTTGGTTTCTATCAACACCGGGGAGCTGTTTTTT.

CDR3 in DNA: TGCGCCAGCAGCCAAGGACAGTTCAATGAGCAGTTCTTC. Residues: CASSQGQFNEQFF. The V call is TRBV4-1, the J call TRBJ2-1, with D possibly TRBD1 on 5 matching bases. This CDR3 region has 13 residues. Trimming took off 1 base at V and 6 bases at J, with 7 bases between the two ends. Germline CDR1 MGHRA, CDR2 YSYEKL.

The DNA for the CDR3 is TGCGCCAGCAGCCAAGCAGTGGCGGGAGGGCCTGATGAGCAGTTCTTC. Translated, it gives CASSQAVAGGPDEQFF. The chain has TRBV4-3 and TRBJ2-1, with TRBD2 identical over 9 bases. Germline V gene lookup returns CDR1 LGHNA and CDR2 YSLEER. This CDR3 contains 16 residues. V lost 1 base, J lost 8 bases, and 9 bases stayed unmatched.

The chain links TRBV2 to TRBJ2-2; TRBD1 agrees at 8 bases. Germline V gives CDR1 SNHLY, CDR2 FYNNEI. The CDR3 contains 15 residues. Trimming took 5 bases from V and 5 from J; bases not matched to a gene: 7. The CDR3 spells CASSMGTGGTGELFF. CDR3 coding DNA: TGTGCCAGCAGTATGGGTACAGGGGGAACCGGGGAGCTGTTTTTT.

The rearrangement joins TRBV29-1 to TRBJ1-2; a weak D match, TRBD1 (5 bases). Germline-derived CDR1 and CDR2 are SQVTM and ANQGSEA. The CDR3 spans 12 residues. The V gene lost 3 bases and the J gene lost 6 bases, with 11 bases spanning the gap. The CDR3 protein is CSVEGRADGYTF. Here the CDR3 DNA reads TGCAGCGTTGAGGGCAGGGCTGATGGCTACACCTTC.

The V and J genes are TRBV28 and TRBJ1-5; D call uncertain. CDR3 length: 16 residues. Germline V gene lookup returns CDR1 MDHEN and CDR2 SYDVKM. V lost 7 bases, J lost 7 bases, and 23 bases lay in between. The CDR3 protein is CASISGGLTAGQPQHF. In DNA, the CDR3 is TGTGCCAGCATCTCCGGCGGACTAACCGCGGGGCAGCCCCAGCATTTT.

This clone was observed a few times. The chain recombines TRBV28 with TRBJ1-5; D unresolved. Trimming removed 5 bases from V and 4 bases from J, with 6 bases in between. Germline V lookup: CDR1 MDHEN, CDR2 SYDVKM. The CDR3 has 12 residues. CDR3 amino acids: CASSPPNQPQHF. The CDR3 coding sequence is TGTGCCAGCAGTCCCCCTAATCAGCCCCAGCATTTT.

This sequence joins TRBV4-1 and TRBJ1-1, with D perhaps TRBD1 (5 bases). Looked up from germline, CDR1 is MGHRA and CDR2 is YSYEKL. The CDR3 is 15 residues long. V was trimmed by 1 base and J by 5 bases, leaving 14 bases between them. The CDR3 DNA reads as TGCGCCAGCAGCCAAGTCGGGCGGGGCGGGACTGAAGCTTTCTTT. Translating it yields CASSQVGRGGTEAFF.

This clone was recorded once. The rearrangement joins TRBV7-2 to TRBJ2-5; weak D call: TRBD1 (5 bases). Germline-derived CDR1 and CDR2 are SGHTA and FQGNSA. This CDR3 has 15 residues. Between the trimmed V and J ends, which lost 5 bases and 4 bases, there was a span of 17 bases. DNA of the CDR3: TGTGCCAGCAGCCAGGTTCGAGCAGGGTTAGAGACCCAGTACTTC. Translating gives CASSQVRAGLETQYF.

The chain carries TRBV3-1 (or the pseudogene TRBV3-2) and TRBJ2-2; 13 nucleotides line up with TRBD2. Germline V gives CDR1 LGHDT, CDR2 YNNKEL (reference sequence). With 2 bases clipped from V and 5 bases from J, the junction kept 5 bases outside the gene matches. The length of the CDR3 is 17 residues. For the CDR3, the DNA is TGTGCCAGCAGCCAACAACTAGCGGGGGGGCGTACCGGGGAGCTGTTTTTT. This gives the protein CASSQQLAGGRTGELFF.

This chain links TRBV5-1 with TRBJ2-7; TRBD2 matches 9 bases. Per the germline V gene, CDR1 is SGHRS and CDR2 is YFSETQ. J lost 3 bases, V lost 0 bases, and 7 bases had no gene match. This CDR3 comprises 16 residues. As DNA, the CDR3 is TGCGCCAGCAGCTTGGAGGGGCTAGCGGGATTCTACGAGCAGTACTTC. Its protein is CASSLEGLAGFYEQYF.

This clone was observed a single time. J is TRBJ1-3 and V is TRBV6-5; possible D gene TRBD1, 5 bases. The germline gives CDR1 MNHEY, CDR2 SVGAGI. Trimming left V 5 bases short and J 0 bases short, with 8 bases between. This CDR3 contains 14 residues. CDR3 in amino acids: CASSPGFSGNTIYF. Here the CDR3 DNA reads TGTGCCAGCAGTCCAGGGTTCTCTGGAAACACCATATATTTT.

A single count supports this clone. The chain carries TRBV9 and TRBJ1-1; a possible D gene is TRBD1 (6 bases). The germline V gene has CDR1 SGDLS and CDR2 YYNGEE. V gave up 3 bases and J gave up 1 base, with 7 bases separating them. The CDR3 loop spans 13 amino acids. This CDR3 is CASSAQGNTEAFF. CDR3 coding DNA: TGTGCCAGCAGCGCACAGGGGAACACTGAAGCTTTCTTT. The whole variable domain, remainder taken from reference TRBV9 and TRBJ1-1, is DSGVTQTPKHLITATGQRVTLRCSPRSGDLSVYWYQQSLDQGLQFLIQYYNGEERAKGNILERFSAQQFPDLHSELNLSSLELGDSALYFCASSAQGNTEAFFGQGTRLTVV.

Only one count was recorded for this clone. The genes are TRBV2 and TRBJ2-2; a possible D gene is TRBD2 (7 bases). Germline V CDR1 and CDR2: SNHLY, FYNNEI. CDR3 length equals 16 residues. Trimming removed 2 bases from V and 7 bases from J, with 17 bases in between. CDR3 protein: CASSEWLRGRVGELFF. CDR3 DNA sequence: TGTGCCAGCAGTGAATGGTTGCGGGGGCGGGTCGGGGAGCTGTTTTTT.

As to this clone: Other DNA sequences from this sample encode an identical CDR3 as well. The CDR3 spells CASSPPGGSTDTQYF. The CDR3 DNA reads as TGTGCCAGCTCACCACCGGGGGGATCCACAGATACGCAGTATTTT. The V call is TRBV18, the J call TRBJ2-3; D is possibly TRBD2 (6 bases). Germline CDR1 KGHSH, CDR2 LQKENI. Between the trimmed V and J ends, which lost 0 bases and 2 bases, there was a span of 9 bases. The CDR3 spans 15 residues.

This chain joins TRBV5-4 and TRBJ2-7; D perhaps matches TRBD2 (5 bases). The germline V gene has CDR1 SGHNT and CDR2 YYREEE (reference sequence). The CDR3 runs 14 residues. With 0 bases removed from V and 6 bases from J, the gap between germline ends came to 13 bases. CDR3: CASSLAVEGAEQYF. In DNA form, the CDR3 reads TGTGCCAGCAGCTTGGCGGTTGAGGGAGCCGAGCAGTACTTC. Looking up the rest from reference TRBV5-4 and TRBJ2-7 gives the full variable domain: ETGVTQSPTHLIKTRGQQVTLRCSSQSGHNTVSWYQQALGQGPQFIFQYYREEENGRGNFPPRFSGLQFPNYSSELNVNALELDDSALYLCASSLAVEGAEQYFGPGTRLTVT.

The CDR3 DNA reads TGTGCCTGGAGTGTGGGGGCCTTAAAGGATACGCAGTATTTT. It encodes CAWSVGALKDTQYF. The rearrangement uses TRBV30 and TRBJ2-3; D perhaps matches TRBD1 (6 bases). CDR3 size: 14 residues. Trimming cost V 0 bases and J 6 bases, with 13 bases left between them. CDR1 and CDR2 (germline): GTSNPN, SVGIG (reference sequence).

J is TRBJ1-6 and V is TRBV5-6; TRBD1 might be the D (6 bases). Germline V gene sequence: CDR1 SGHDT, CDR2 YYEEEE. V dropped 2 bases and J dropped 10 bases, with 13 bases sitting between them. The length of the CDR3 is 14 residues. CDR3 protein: CASSFLQGRSPLHF. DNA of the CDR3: TGTGCCAGCAGCTTCCTCCAGGGGCGGTCACCCCTCCACTTT.